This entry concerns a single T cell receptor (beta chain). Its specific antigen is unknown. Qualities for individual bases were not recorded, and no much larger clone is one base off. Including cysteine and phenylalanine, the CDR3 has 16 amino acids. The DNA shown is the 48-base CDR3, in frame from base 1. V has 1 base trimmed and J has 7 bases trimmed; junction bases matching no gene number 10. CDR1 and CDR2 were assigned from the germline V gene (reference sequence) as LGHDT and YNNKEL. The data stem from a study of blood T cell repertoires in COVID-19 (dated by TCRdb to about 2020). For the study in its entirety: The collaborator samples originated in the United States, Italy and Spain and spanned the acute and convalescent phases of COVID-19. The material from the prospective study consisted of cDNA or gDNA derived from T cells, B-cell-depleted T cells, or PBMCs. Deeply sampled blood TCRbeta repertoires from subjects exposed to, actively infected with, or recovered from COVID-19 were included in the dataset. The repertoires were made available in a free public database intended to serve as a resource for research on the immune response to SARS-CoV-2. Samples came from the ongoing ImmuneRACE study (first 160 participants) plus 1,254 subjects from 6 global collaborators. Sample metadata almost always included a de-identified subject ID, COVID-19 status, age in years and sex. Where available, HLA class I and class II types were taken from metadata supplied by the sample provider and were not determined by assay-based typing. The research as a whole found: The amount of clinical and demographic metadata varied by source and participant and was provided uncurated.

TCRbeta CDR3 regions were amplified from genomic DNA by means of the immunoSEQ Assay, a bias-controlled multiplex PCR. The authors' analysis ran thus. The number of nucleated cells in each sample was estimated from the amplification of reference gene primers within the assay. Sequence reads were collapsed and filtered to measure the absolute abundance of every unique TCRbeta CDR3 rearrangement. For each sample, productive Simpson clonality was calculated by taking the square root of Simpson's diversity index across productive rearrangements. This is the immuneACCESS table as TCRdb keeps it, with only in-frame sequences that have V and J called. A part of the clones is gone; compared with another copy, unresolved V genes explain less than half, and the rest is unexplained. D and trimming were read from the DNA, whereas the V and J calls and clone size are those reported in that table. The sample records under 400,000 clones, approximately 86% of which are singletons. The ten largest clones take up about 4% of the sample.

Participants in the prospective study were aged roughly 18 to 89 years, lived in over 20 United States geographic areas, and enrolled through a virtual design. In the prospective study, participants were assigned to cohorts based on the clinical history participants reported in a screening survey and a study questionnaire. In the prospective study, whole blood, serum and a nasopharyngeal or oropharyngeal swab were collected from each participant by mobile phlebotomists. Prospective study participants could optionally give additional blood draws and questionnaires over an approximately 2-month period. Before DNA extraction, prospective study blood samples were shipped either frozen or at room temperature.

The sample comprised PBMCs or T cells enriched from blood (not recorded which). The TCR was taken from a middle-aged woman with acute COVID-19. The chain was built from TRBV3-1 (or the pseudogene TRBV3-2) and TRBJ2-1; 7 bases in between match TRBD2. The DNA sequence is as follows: TGTGCCAGCAGCCAAGGGGGCGGGGGTTTATCGAATGAGCAGTTCTTC. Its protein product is CASSQGGGGLSNEQFF.